This record concerns one T cell receptor beta chain sequence. The data are from a study of technical replicates of blood from a few donors. CDR3 length: 15 residues. Germline V gene data show CDR1 as MNHEY and CDR2 as SVGAGI. Trimming shortened V by 5 bases and J by 9 bases, and 22 bases separated the two germline ends. The table came from immunoSEQ multiplex PCR; TCRdb's copy has only in-frame clones and leaves some out. The sample yields 75,000 to 90,000 clones, 93% seen once. The sequence derives from a human donor in good health. This sequence joins TRBV6-5 and TRBJ2-5, with a weak D call TRBD2 (6 bases). Sequencing used T cells isolated from PBMCs. In DNA, the CDR3 is TGTGCCAGCAGTCCCCCGGGAGTAGAAGGTCGGGCCCAGTACTTC. Protein: CASSPPGVEGRAQYF.